This entry is about one T cell receptor (beta chain). The antigen is not known. The method was immunoSEQ multiplex PCR; TCRdb's version includes in-frame clones alone and lacks a portion of them. The top ten hold roughly 5.5% of the sample, which has some 51,000 clones, 86% seen once. The CDR3 loop spans 18 amino acids. The V segment lost 0 bases and the J segment 0 bases; nucleotides outside the gene matches: 3. Germline lookup yields CDR1 SGHTA and CDR2 FQGNSA. The data belong to a study of T cells in localized non-small cell lung cancer. General observations from the study: Appearance in adjacent lung was seen for a median about 58 of the top 100 tumor clones. There was an association of higher blood T cell density with longer overall survival. Without multi-region sequencing, intratumor heterogeneity could not be excluded.

The TCR originated in a woman between 35 and 75 years old with stage I lung adenocarcinoma. The sample here was peripheral blood, taken before any cancer treatment. The rearrangement uses TRBV7-2 and TRBJ2-6; 9 bases line up with TRBD1. The chain's CDR3 is CASSLAGTGLSGANVLTF. In nucleotides, the CDR3 is TGTGCCAGCAGCTTAGCTGGGACAGGGCTCTCTGGGGCCAACGTCCTGACTTTC.